What follows is one T cell receptor beta chain and its context. The antigen is undetermined. Recipient blood drawn about 28 days pretransplant and days 30, 100, 180 after. Profiling relied on immunoSEQ multiplex PCR, and the TCRdb table lists in-frame clones only, not all of them. Altogether about 3,100 clones are present, around 63% being singletons, with the ten largest covering approximately 24%. The sample belongs to a study of T cell clonotyping in hematopoietic cell transplantation. Trimming at V came to 2 bases and at J to 5 bases, leaving 4 bases not matched to a gene. CDR3 length equals 15 residues. Germline V gene lookup returns CDR1 LNHDA and CDR2 SQIVND (reference sequence). Study results and caveats: Without cell sorting, CD4 versus CD8 contributions remain unresolved. Graft donor and pretransplant recipient Inverse Simpson Index values predicted broader posttransplant TCR diversity. Recipient TCR diversity dropped after transplant; expanded clonotypes rose from day 30 to 180.

V usage is TRBV19 and J usage is TRBJ2-7; the match to TRBD1 covers 12 bases. The sample consisted of peripheral blood mononuclear cells, taken 30 days after allogeneic stem cell transplant. The sequence derives from a female patient aged 30-39 years who had an allogeneic stem cell transplant, so T cells may come from the graft donor. Some clones in this sample may be carry-over from other donors' samples. The CDR3 protein is CASSILGTGGNEQYF. The DNA of the CDR3 is TGTGCCAGTAGTATATTGGGGACAGGGGGCAACGAGCAGTACTTC.